This TCR beta chain derives from a study of brain metastases from non-small cell lung cancer. Remarks on this clone: Its antigen is not identified.

Method: immunoSEQ multiplex PCR; TCRdb's copy keeps in-frame clones and lacks some. This sample has about 1,800 clones, with approximately 88% found just once. Points from the study as a whole: Compared with their matched primary tumors, approximately 64% of brain metastases showed expanded T-cell clones. T-cell infiltration was lower in brain metastases than primaries (P < 0.001).

CDR1 is SQVTM, CDR2 ANQGSEA, per germline. The CDR3 is 14 residues long. Deletions cut 5 bases from V and 8 bases from J, with 19 bases between. Sequencing used tissue from a brain metastasis. The receptor's source is a donor over 35 with non-small cell lung cancer. The rearrangement uses TRBV29-1 and TRBJ2-1; TRBD2 is a possible D gene (6 bases). The CDR3 sequence is CSVLGPGTVDEQFF. The CDR3, as DNA: TGCAGCGTTTTAGGGCCAGGGACTGTCGATGAGCAGTTCTTC.